This T cell receptor beta chain was captured in a study of control samples from healthy donors and cancer patients. This clone was recorded only once. J lost 2 bases, V lost 5 bases, and 17 bases had no gene match. CDR3 length equals 19 residues. Germline V CDR1 and CDR2: SGHNT, YENEEA. TCRdb's copy holds only in-frame clones and misses some; the assay was immunoSEQ multiplex PCR. This sample has under 70,000 clones, with 70% to 90% found just once. The genes are TRBV11-3 and TRBJ2-5; the match to TRBD1 covers 10 bases. Sequencing input: blood. The clonotype originates from a man between 50 and 59 years old in good health. This chain's CDR3 is CASSPPGTGVFISQETQYF. The CDR3 coding sequence is TGTGCCAGCAGCCCGCCCGGGACAGGGGTTTTTATTTCGCAAGAGACCCAGTACTTC.